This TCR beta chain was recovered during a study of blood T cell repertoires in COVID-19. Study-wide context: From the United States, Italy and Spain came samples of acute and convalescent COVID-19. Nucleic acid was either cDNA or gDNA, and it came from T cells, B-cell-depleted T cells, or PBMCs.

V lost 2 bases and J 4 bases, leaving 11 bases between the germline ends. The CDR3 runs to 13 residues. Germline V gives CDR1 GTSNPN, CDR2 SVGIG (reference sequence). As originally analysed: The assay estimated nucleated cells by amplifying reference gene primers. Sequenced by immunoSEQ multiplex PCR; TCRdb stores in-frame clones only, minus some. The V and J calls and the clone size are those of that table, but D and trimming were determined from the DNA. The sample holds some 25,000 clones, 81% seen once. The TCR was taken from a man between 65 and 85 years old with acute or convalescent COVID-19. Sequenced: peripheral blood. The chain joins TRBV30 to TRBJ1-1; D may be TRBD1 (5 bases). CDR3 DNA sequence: TGTGCCTGGAGTTGGGCGGGGGGCACTGAAGCTTTCTTT. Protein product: CAWSWAGGTEAFF.